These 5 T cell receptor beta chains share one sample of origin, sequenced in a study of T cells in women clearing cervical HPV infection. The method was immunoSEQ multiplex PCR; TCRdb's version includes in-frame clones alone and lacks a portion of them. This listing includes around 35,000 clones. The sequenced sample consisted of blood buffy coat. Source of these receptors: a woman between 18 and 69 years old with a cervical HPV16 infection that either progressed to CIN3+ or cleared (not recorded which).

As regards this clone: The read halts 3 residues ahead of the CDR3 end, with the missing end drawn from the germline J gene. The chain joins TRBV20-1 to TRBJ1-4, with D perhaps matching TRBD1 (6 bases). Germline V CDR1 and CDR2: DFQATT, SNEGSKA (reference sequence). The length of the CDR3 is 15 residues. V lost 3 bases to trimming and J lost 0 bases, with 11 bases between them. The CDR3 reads CSARDRFATNEKLFF. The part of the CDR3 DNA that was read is TGCAGTGCTAGGGACAGATTTGCAACTAATGAAAAA.

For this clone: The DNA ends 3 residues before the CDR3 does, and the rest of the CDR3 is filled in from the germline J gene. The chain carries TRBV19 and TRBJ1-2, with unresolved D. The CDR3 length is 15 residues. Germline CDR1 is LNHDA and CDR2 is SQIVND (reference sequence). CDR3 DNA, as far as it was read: TGTGCCAGTAGTATAAGGGCTAGCAACGCCTACGAC. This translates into CASSIRASNAYD. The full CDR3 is CASSIRASNAYDYTF.

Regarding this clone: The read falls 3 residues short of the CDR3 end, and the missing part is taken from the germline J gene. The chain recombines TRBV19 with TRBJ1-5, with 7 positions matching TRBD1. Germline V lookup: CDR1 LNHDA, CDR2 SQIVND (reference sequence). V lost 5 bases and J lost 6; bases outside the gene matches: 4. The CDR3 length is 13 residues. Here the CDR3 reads CASSPQGGQPQHF. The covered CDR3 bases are TGTGCCAGTAGTCCCCAGGGGGGTCAGCCC.

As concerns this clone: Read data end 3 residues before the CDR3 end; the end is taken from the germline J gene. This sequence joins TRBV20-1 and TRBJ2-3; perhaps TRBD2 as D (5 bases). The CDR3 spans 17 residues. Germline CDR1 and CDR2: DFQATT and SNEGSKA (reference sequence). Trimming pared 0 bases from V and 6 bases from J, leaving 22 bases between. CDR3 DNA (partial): TGCAGTGCTAGAGATTTCATGGTTCGGGGTCCCCCTGATACG. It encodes CSARDFMVRGPPDT. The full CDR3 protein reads CSARDFMVRGPPDTQYF.

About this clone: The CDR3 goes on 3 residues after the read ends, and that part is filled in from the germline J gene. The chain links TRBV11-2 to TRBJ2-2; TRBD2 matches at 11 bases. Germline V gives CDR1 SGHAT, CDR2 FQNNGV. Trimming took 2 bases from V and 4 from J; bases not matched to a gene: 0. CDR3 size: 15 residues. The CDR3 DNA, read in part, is TGTGCCAGCAGCTTACTAGCGGGGGGCACCGGGGAG. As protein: CASSLLAGGTGE. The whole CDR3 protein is CASSLLAGGTGELFF.